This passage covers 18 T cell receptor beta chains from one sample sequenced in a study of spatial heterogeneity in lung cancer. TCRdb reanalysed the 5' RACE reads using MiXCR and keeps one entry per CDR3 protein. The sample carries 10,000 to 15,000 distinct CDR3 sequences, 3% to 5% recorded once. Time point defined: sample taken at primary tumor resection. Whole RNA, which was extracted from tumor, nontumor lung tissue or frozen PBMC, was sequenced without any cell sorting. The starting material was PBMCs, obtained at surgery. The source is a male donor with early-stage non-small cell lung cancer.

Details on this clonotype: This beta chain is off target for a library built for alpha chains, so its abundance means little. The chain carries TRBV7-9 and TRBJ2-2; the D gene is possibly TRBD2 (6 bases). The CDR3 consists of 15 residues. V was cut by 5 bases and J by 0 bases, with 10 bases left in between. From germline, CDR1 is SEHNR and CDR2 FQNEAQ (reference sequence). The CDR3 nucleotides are TGTGCCAGCAGCCCGCGCGGGACGAACACCGGGGAGCTGTTTTTT. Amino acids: CASSPRGTNTGELFF.

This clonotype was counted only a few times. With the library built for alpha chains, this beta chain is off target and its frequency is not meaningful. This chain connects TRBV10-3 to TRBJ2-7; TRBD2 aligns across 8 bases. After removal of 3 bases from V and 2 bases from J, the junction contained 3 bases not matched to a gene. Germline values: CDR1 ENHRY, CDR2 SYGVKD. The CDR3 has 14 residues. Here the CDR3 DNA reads TGTGCCATCAGTGACGCAGCGGGAGCCTACGAGCAGTACTTC. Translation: CAISDAAGAYEQYF.

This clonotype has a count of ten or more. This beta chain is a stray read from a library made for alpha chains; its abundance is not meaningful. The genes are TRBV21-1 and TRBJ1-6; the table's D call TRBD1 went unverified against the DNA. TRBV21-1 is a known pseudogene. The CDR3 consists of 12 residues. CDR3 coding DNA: TGTGCCAGCAGCCCCCGGGGGGAAAGATTCCACTTT. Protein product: CASSPRGERFHF.

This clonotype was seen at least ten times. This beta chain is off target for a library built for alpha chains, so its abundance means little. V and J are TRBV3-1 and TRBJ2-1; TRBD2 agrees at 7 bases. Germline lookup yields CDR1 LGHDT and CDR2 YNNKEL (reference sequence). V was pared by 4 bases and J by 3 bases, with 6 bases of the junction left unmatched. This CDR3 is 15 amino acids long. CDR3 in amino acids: CASSLAGTNYNEQFF. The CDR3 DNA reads TGTGCCAGCAGCCTCGCCGGGACTAACTACAATGAGCAGTTCTTC.

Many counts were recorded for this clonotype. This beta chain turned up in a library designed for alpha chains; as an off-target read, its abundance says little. CDR3 loop: CASSQPGTEKVGELFF. The CDR3, as DNA: TGCGCCAGCAGCCAGCCCGGGACTGAGAAGGTCGGGGAGCTGTTTTTT. This chain links TRBV4-1 with TRBJ2-2; TRBD2 might be the D (6 bases). This CDR3 has 16 residues. Trimming removed 3 bases at V and 7 bases at J, with 18 bases between. Germline lookup yields CDR1 MGHRA and CDR2 YSYEKL.

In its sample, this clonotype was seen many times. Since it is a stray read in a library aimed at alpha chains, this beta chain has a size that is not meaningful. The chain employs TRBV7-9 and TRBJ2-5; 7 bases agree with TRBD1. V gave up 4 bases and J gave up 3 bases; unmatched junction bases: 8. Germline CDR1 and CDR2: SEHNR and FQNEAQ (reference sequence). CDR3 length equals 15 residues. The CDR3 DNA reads TGTGCCAGCAGCTATCCGGGACAGAGGAAAGAGACCCAGTACTTC. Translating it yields CASSYPGQRKETQYF.

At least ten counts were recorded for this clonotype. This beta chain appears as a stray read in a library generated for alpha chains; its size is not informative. The CDR3 spells CASSFRSQGTFYEQYF. The CDR3 region has the DNA TGCGCCAGCAGCTTTCGGTCCCAGGGAACTTTCTACGAGCAGTACTTC. The chain combines TRBV5-1 with TRBJ2-7, with a weak D call TRBD1 (5 bases). CDR1 is SGHRS and CDR2 is YFSETQ in the germline V gene. V was clipped by 2 bases and J by 3 bases, with 18 bases between them. There are 16 residues in the CDR3.

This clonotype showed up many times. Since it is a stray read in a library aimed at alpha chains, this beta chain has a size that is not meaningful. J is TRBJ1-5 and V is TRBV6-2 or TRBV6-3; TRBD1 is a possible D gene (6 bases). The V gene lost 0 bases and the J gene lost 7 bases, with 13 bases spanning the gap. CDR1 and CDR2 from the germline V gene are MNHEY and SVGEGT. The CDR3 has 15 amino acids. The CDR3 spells CASSYSSGAEQPQHF. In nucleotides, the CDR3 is TGTGCCAGCAGTTACTCGTCGGGGGCGGAGCAGCCCCAGCATTTT.

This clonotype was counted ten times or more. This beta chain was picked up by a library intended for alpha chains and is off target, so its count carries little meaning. CDR3 nucleotide sequence: TGTGCCAGCAGGAGTGGTAGGGGGCGAAGCACAGATACGCAGTATTTT. Translating it yields CASRSGRGRSTDTQYF. The chain is built from TRBV2 and TRBJ2-3; 7 bases fit TRBD1. This CDR3 is built from 16 residues. With 6 bases clipped from V and 0 bases from J, the junction kept 9 bases outside the gene matches. Germline CDR1 reads SNHLY; CDR2 reads FYNNEI.

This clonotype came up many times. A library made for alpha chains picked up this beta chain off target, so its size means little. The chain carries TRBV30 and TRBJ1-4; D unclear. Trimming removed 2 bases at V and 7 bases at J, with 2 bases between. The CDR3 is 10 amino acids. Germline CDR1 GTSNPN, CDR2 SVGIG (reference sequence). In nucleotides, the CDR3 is TGTGCCTGGAGTCGTGAAAAACTGTTTTTT. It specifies CAWSREKLFF.

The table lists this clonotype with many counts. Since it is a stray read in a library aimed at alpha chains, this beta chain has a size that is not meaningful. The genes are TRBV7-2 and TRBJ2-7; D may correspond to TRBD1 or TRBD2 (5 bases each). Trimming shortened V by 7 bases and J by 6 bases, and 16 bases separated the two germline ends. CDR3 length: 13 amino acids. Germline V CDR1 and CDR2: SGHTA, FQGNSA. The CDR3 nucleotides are TGTGCCAGCACCCGGGACCCCTCGGGCGAGCAGTACTTC. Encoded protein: CASTRDPSGEQYF.

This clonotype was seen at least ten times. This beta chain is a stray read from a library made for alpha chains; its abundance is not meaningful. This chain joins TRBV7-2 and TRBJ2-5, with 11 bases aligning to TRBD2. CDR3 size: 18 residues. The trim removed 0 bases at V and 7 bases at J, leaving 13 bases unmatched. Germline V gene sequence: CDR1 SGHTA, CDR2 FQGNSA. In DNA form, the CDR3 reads TGTGCCAGCAGCTTAGCGGTAGGGACTAGCGGTCTCGTGGGGACCCAGTACTTC. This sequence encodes CASSLAVGTSGLVGTQYF.

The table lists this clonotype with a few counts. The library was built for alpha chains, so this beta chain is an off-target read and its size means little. The CDR3 loop is CASIPREFTDTQYF. Here the CDR3 DNA reads TGTGCCAGCATCCCCCGGGAGTTCACAGATACGCAGTATTTT. The chain uses TRBV7-9 and TRBJ2-3; tentative D call: TRBD2 (6 bases). Germline CDR1 SEHNR, CDR2 FQNEAQ (reference sequence). Trimming took 7 bases from V and 2 from J, leaving 13 bases between them. This CDR3 is 14 amino acids long.

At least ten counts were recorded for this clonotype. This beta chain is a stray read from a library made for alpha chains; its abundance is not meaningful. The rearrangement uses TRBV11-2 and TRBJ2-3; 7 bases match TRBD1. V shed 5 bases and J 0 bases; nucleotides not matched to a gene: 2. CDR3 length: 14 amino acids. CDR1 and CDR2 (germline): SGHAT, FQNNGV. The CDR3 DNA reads TGTGCCAGCAGCCGACAGGGTAGCACAGATACGCAGTATTTT. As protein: CASSRQGSTDTQYF.

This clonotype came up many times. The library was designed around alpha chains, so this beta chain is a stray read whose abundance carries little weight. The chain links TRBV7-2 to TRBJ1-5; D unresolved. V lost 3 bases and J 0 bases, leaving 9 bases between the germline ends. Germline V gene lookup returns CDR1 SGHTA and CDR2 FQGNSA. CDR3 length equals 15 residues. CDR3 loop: CASSLTTYSNQPQHF. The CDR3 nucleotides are TGTGCCAGCAGCTTGACAACTTATAGCAATCAGCCCCAGCATTTT.

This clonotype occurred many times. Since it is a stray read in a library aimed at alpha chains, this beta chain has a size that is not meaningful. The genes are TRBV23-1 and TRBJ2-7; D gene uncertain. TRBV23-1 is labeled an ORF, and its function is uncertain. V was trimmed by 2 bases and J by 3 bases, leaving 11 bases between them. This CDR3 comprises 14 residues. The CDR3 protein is CASSQLGPDYEQYF. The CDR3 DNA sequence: TGCGCCAGCAGTCAACTTGGGCCGGACTACGAGCAGTACTTC.

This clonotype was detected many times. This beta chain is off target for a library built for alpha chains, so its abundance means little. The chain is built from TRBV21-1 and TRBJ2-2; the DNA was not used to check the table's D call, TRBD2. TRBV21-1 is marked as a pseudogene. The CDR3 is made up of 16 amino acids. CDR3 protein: CASSRAGRETDGELFF. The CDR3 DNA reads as TGTGCCAGCAGCCGGGCTGGGCGGGAGACGGACGGGGAGCTGTTTTTT.

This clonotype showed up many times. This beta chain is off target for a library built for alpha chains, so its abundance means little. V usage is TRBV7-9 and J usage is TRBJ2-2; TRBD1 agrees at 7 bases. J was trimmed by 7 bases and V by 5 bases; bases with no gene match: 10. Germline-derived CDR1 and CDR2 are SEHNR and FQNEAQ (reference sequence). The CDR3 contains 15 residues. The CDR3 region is CASSPRDREDGELFF. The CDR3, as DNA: TGTGCCAGCAGCCCCCGCGACAGGGAAGACGGGGAGCTGTTTTTT.